Listed below are T cell receptor beta chains from one sample, sequenced in a study of cytomegalovirus exposure and HLA in healthy donors. Repertoires were generated with immunoSEQ multiplex PCR, while TCRdb's copy carries only in-frame clones and drops some. Here the sample spans some 250,000 clones, over 80% being singletons. The sequenced sample consisted of PBMCs. All receptors come from a middle-aged woman in good health and CMV-seropositive. Each CDR3 is given with its conserved first and last residue. D genes are given only for firm matches. Clone size is given for some rows only: seen once, a few or many times, or a class if the clone is expanded.

V gene: TRBV6-4
clone size: -
J gene: TRBJ2-3
D gene: TRBD2
CDR3 DNA: TGTGCCAGCAGTAGCGGGGGAGGGACAGATACGCAGTATTTT
CDR3 protein: CASSSGGGTDTQYF

V gene: TRBV4-3
clone size: -
J gene: TRBJ1-1
D gene: -
CDR3 DNA: TGCGCCAGCAGCCGAAACAGGGAGGGCACTGAAGCTTTCTTT
CDR3 protein: CASSRNREGTEAFF

V gene: TRBV7-6
clone size: -
J gene: TRBJ1-1
D gene: -
CDR3 DNA: TGTGCCAGCAGCTTAGTAACAGGGTGGGACACTGAAGCTTTCTTT
CDR3 protein: CASSLVTGWDTEAFF

V gene: TRBV9
clone size: -
J gene: TRBJ1-4
D gene: -
CDR3 DNA: TGTGCCAGCAGCTCCGGGGGTTCGGATAATGAAAAACTGTTTTTT
CDR3 protein: CASSSGGSDNEKLFF

V gene: TRBV6-5
clone size: few
J gene: TRBJ2-1
D gene: TRBD2
CDR3 DNA: TGTGCCAGCACTGTAGGGGAGGGTTGGGAAAATGAGCAGTTCTTC
CDR3 protein: CASTVGEGWENEQFF

V gene: TRBV19
clone size: -
J gene: TRBJ1-1
D gene: -
CDR3 DNA: TGTGCCAGTAGTATGCGATCAGGGGACACTGAAGCTTTCTTT
CDR3 protein: CASSMRSGDTEAFF

V gene: TRBV6-5
clone size: -
J gene: TRBJ1-3
D gene: -
CDR3 DNA: TGTGCCAGCAGTTACTCTATGGGGACAGGAAACACCATATATTTT
CDR3 protein: CASSYSMGTGNTIYF

V gene: TRBV29-1
clone size: -
J gene: TRBJ2-3
D gene: TRBD1
CDR3 DNA: TGCAGCGTTGCTAACCGAACAGGGGGTGAAGGGGGCACGCAGTATTTT
CDR3 protein: CSVANRTGGEGGTQYF

V gene: TRBV6-6
clone size: -
J gene: TRBJ1-1
D gene: -
CDR3 DNA: TGTGCCAGCAGTATATCGCCAGGCATGAACACTGAAGCTTTCTTT
CDR3 protein: CASSISPGMNTEAFF

V gene: TRBV4-3
clone size: -
J gene: TRBJ1-2
D gene: TRBD1
CDR3 DNA: TGCGCCAGCAGCCCAGGGACAGTACCCTATGGCTACACCTTC
CDR3 protein: CASSPGTVPYGYTF

V gene: TRBV7-9
clone size: -
J gene: TRBJ1-2
D gene: -
CDR3 DNA: TGTTCCAGCAGCTCCTTCTCTGGCTACACCTTC
CDR3 protein: CSSSSFSGYTF

V gene: TRBV11-3
clone size: -
J gene: TRBJ2-2
D gene: TRBD1
CDR3 DNA: TGTGCCAGCAGCTTAGAGGGACAGGGCTTTTGGGAGCTGTTTTTT
CDR3 protein: CASSLEGQGFWELFF

V gene: TRBV5-1
clone size: -
J gene: TRBJ1-4
D gene: TRBD1
CDR3 DNA: TGCGCCAGCAGGTCCGACAGGGGGCATGAAAAACTGTTTTTT
CDR3 protein: CASRSDRGHEKLFF

V gene: TRBV23-1
clone size: few
J gene: TRBJ1-4
D gene: TRBD1
CDR3 DNA: TGCGCCAGCAGTCAATCGAAAGGAGGGAACAGGGGGGCTGAAAAACTGTTTTTT
CDR3 protein: CASSQSKGGNRGAEKLFF

V gene: TRBV14
clone size: once
J gene: TRBJ1-1
D gene: -
CDR3 DNA: TGTGCCAGCAGCCACGGTATAGTAAGGGCCCCGCTGGGAGCTGAAGCTTTCTTT
CDR3 protein: CASSHGIVRAPLGAEAFF

V gene: TRBV4-3
clone size: -
J gene: TRBJ2-3
D gene: TRBD2
CDR3 DNA: TGCGCCAGCAGCCAAGAGTATGCCGTAGGGATAGCGGGAGGGCCTCGGGCAGATACGCAGTATTTT
CDR3 protein: CASSQEYAVGIAGGPRADTQYF

V gene: TRBV14
clone size: -
J gene: TRBJ1-6
D gene: TRBD1
CDR3 DNA: TGTGCCAGCAGCCAAACGCGACAGGGGACGGCCCTCCACTTT
CDR3 protein: CASSQTRQGTALHF

V gene: TRBV7-9
clone size: -
J gene: TRBJ1-2
D gene: -
CDR3 DNA: TGTGCCAGCAGCTTAGGGGGAGCGGCAGGACAGGGCTACACCTTC
CDR3 protein: CASSLGGAAGQGYTF

V gene: TRBV10-3
clone size: -
J gene: TRBJ2-3
D gene: -
CDR3 DNA: TGTGCCATCAGTGAACCGTCTCGGGGGGATACGCAGTATTTT
CDR3 protein: CAISEPSRGDTQYF

V gene: TRBV2
clone size: -
J gene: TRBJ2-6
D gene: -
CDR3 DNA: TGTGCCAGCAGGGCTGGTCCCTCTGGGGCCAACGTCCTGACTTTC
CDR3 protein: CASRAGPSGANVLTF

V gene: TRBV9
clone size: few
J gene: TRBJ1-5
D gene: -
CDR3 DNA: TGTGCCAGCAGCCAGGACTGGGATCCATATAGCAATCAGCCCCAGCATTTT
CDR3 protein: CASSQDWDPYSNQPQHF

V gene: TRBV5-5
clone size: -
J gene: TRBJ2-7
D gene: TRBD2
CDR3 DNA: TGTGCCAGCGCTACCTCCGAGAGCGGGGGGACCTACGAGCAGTACTTC
CDR3 protein: CASATSESGGTYEQYF

V gene: TRBV7-7
clone size: -
J gene: TRBJ1-4
D gene: TRBD1
CDR3 DNA: TGTGCTAGCAGCTTCTCATCAGGGGGAAAACTGTTTTTT
CDR3 protein: CASSFSSGGKLFF

V gene: TRBV9
clone size: -
J gene: TRBJ1-3
D gene: -
CDR3 DNA: TGTGCCAGCAGCGTTTACCTAGGGGGACAATCTGGAAACACCATATATTTT
CDR3 protein: CASSVYLGGQSGNTIYF

V gene: TRBV7-9
clone size: few
J gene: TRBJ2-5
D gene: TRBD2
CDR3 DNA: TGTGCCAGCAGCCCCATGGGTTGGGCGGGGGGACAAGAGACCCAGTACTTC
CDR3 protein: CASSPMGWAGGQETQYF

V gene: TRBV5-6
clone size: -
J gene: TRBJ2-7
D gene: -
CDR3 DNA: TGTGCCAGCAGCTTGGTGGGCAGCTCCTCCTACGAGCAGTACTTC
CDR3 protein: CASSLVGSSSYEQYF

V gene: TRBV4-1
clone size: -
J gene: TRBJ2-5
D gene: TRBD2
CDR3 DNA: TGCGCCAGTAAGCCCCTTTTCTTTCGGACTAGCGGGCCAGAGACCCAGTACTTC
CDR3 protein: CASKPLFFRTSGPETQYF

V gene: TRBV11-1
clone size: -
J gene: TRBJ2-2
D gene: -
CDR3 DNA: TGTGCCAGCTCCCGCGGCCAGACTCCTACCGGGGAGCTGTTTTTT
CDR3 protein: CASSRGQTPTGELFF

V gene: TRBV7-2
clone size: -
J gene: TRBJ2-2
D gene: -
CDR3 DNA: TGTGCCAGCAGCCGTGAGAGGGCTAGCCATTCCGGGGAGCTGTTTTTT
CDR3 protein: CASSRERASHSGELFF

V gene: TRBV11-2
clone size: few
J gene: TRBJ2-3
D gene: TRBD2
CDR3 DNA: TGTGCCAGCAGCTCGACTAGCGGGGGCACAGATACGCAGTATTTT
CDR3 protein: CASSSTSGGTDTQYF

V gene: TRBV6-6
clone size: once
J gene: TRBJ1-1
D gene: -
CDR3 DNA: TGTGCCAGCAGTTACGGGGCGGGGGAAACTGAAGCTTTCTTT
CDR3 protein: CASSYGAGETEAFF

V gene: TRBV7-9
clone size: -
J gene: TRBJ2-7
D gene: TRBD1
CDR3 DNA: TGTGCCAGCAGCTCGGGACAGGGAGACGACGAGCAGTACTTC
CDR3 protein: CASSSGQGDDEQYF

V gene: TRBV7-8
clone size: -
J gene: TRBJ1-1
D gene: -
CDR3 DNA: TGTGCCAGCAGCCCTCAAACAGGGAACACTGAAGCTTTCTTT
CDR3 protein: CASSPQTGNTEAFF

V gene: TRBV18
clone size: -
J gene: TRBJ1-1
D gene: -
CDR3 DNA: TGTGCCAGCTCACCAGGGAGGGGGGGCACTGAAGCTTTCTTT
CDR3 protein: CASSPGRGGTEAFF

V gene: TRBV7-6
clone size: -
J gene: TRBJ1-6
D gene: TRBD1
CDR3 DNA: TGTGCCAGCAGTTTTGGACAGGGTGGATCACCCCTCCACTTT
CDR3 protein: CASSFGQGGSPLHF

V gene: TRBV7-9
clone size: -
J gene: TRBJ1-1
D gene: TRBD1
CDR3 DNA: TGTGCCAGCAGCAGTCCCGGGACAGGGCGGGCTTTCTTT
CDR3 protein: CASSSPGTGRAFF

V gene: TRBV2
clone size: once
J gene: TRBJ1-6
D gene: -
CDR3 DNA: TGTGCCAGCACCGTGGAGGGCTCCTATAATTCACCCCTCCACTTT
CDR3 protein: CASTVEGSYNSPLHF

V gene: TRBV5-6
clone size: -
J gene: TRBJ2-3
D gene: TRBD1
CDR3 DNA: TGTGCCAGCAGCTTCTTGGGACAGGGGGCCACAGATACGCAGTATTTT
CDR3 protein: CASSFLGQGATDTQYF

V gene: TRBV13
clone size: -
J gene: TRBJ2-2
D gene: TRBD2
CDR3 DNA: TGTGCCAGCAGCTTGACGACTAGCGGGATCGGGGAGCTGTTTTTT
CDR3 protein: CASSLTTSGIGELFF

V gene: TRBV7-8
clone size: once
J gene: TRBJ2-5
D gene: TRBD2
CDR3 DNA: TGTGCCAGCAGCGCCTCCTTAGCGGGACCTGTCCAAGAGACCCAGTACTTC
CDR3 protein: CASSASLAGPVQETQYF

V gene: TRBV5-8
clone size: -
J gene: TRBJ1-1
D gene: -
CDR3 DNA: TGTGCCAGCAGCTCGCAGGGGTTCACTGAAGCTTTCTTT
CDR3 protein: CASSSQGFTEAFF

V gene: TRBV5-1
clone size: -
J gene: TRBJ2-2
D gene: -
CDR3 DNA: TGCGCCAGCAGCTTGGAGACAGAGAACACCGGGGAGCTGTTTTTT
CDR3 protein: CASSLETENTGELFF

V gene: TRBV5-4
clone size: -
J gene: TRBJ2-3
D gene: TRBD2
CDR3 DNA: TGTGCCAGCAGCTTGGCCCTTACTAGCGGTCGGGGGGATACGCAGTATTTT
CDR3 protein: CASSLALTSGRGDTQYF

V gene: TRBV18
clone size: -
J gene: TRBJ1-2
D gene: TRBD1
CDR3 DNA: TGTGCCAGCTCCCGGGCCGCGACAGGGGGCGACTATGGCTACACCTTC
CDR3 protein: CASSRAATGGDYGYTF

V gene: TRBV11-2
clone size: -
J gene: TRBJ2-3
D gene: -
CDR3 DNA: TGTGCCAGCAGCTTAGGGGACGGACTAAGTGTTTATTCGGATACGCAGTATTTT
CDR3 protein: CASSLGDGLSVYSDTQYF

V gene: TRBV29-1
clone size: -
J gene: TRBJ1-2
D gene: -
CDR3 DNA: TGCAGCGTTGAAATGACAGGCTACTATGGCTACACCTTC
CDR3 protein: CSVEMTGYYGYTF

V gene: TRBV5-1
clone size: -
J gene: TRBJ2-3
D gene: -
CDR3 DNA: TGCGCCAGCAGCTTCCAAGTGGTAGCCTGGAATCCCACAGATACGCAGTATTTT
CDR3 protein: CASSFQVVAWNPTDTQYF

V gene: TRBV10-3
clone size: -
J gene: TRBJ1-2
D gene: -
CDR3 DNA: TGTGCCGCAACTGAGGGAGAGGGCTATGGCTACACCTTC
CDR3 protein: CAATEGEGYGYTF

V gene: TRBV7-3
clone size: few
J gene: TRBJ1-2
D gene: -
CDR3 DNA: TGTGCCAGCTTTCGGGACTATGGCTACACCTTC
CDR3 protein: CASFRDYGYTF

V gene: TRBV5-5
clone size: -
J gene: TRBJ1-1
D gene: -
CDR3 DNA: TGTGCCAGCAGCCCTACAGGGTTCACTGAAGCTTTCTTT
CDR3 protein: CASSPTGFTEAFF

V gene: TRBV5-8
clone size: -
J gene: TRBJ1-1
D gene: -
CDR3 DNA: TGTGCCAGCAGCTTCGGGGAATGGGCTGAAGCTTTCTTT
CDR3 protein: CASSFGEWAEAFF

V gene: TRBV6-5
clone size: -
J gene: TRBJ1-1
D gene: TRBD1
CDR3 DNA: TGTGCCAGCAGAGACAGGGCCAGCACTGAAGCTTTCTTT
CDR3 protein: CASRDRASTEAFF

V gene: TRBV6-1
clone size: -
J gene: TRBJ1-2
D gene: -
CDR3 DNA: TGTGCCAGCAGTGGGGGAACAGGACTAAACTATGGCTACACCTTC
CDR3 protein: CASSGGTGLNYGYTF

V gene: TRBV5-1
clone size: once
J gene: TRBJ2-3
D gene: TRBD2
CDR3 DNA: TGCGCCAGCAGCTTCCTTCGGGAGGGGGGGACAGATACGCAGTATTTT
CDR3 protein: CASSFLREGGTDTQYF

V gene: TRBV18
clone size: -
J gene: TRBJ2-7
D gene: TRBD1
CDR3 DNA: TGTGCCAGCTCACCAACCGCAGGGGGCGAACCCTCCGAGCAGTACTTC
CDR3 protein: CASSPTAGGEPSEQYF

V gene: TRBV14
clone size: few
J gene: TRBJ1-3
D gene: -
CDR3 DNA: TGTGCCAGCAGCCAAGACGGTAGACATCTATTAAGCTCTGGAAACACCATATATTTT
CDR3 protein: CASSQDGRHLLSSGNTIYF

V gene: TRBV5-1
clone size: -
J gene: TRBJ2-7
D gene: -
CDR3 DNA: TGCGCCAGCAGCTCGGGACTTTTTTACGAGCAGTACTTC
CDR3 protein: CASSSGLFYEQYF

V gene: TRBV5-1
clone size: -
J gene: TRBJ2-6
D gene: -
CDR3 DNA: TGCGCCAGCAGCTTCGGTAGGAACTACGGCTCTGGGGCCAACGTCCTGACTTTC
CDR3 protein: CASSFGRNYGSGANVLTF

V gene: TRBV5-1
clone size: -
J gene: TRBJ2-7
D gene: TRBD1
CDR3 DNA: TGCGCCAGCAGCTTCGGGACAGGGGGCCACGAGCAGTACTTC
CDR3 protein: CASSFGTGGHEQYF